Listed here are 29 T cell receptor beta chains from one sample, sequenced in a study of shared clonotypes between healthy human individuals. Here immunoSEQ multiplex PCR was the method, and the copy in TCRdb shows in-frame clones only, minus some. This table holds millions of clones, 85% to 95% found once. Specimen: naive CD4+ T cells sorted from blood. As to subset: CD45RA+ positively selected. Every receptor here comes from a man aged 18 to 29 in good health.

V usage is TRBV30 and J usage is TRBJ1-5; tentative D call: TRBD1 (5 bases). Germline assignment: CDR1 GTSNPN and CDR2 SVGIG (reference sequence). This CDR3 is 13 amino acids long. V was clipped by 2 bases and J by 6 bases, with 11 bases between them. The CDR3 DNA sequence: TGTGCCTGGAGTAGCAGGGATGGTCAGCCCCAGCATTTT. This sequence encodes CAWSSRDGQPQHF.

The chain couples TRBV27 to TRBJ2-1; 9 positions match TRBD2. CDR3 length: 21 amino acids. Trimming cost V 6 bases and J 0 bases; bases outside gene matches: 21. Germline V gene sequence: CDR1 MNHEY, CDR2 SMNVEV (reference sequence). This CDR3 reads CASSLSPGRGRAPSSYNEQFF. CDR3 bases: TGTGCCAGCAGCCTTAGCCCAGGGCGCGGGAGGGCACCGAGCTCCTACAATGAGCAGTTCTTC.

In its sample, this clone was seen once. The V gene is TRBV11-3, the J gene TRBJ2-3, with D perhaps being TRBD1 or TRBD2 (5 bases each). Trimming removed 1 base at V and 5 bases at J, with 7 bases between. CDR1 is SGHNT, CDR2 YENEEA, per germline. The CDR3 consists of 13 residues. CDR3 region: CASSLGGIDTQYF. CDR3 in DNA: TGTGCCAGCAGCTTAGGGGGGATAGATACGCAGTATTTT. The variable domain in full, with the rest retrieved from reference TRBV11-3 and TRBJ2-3, is EAGVVQSPRYKIIEKKQPVAFWCNPISGHNTLYWYLQNLGQGPELLIRYENEEAVDDSQLPKDRFSAERLKGVDSTLKIQPAELGDSAVYLCASSLGGIDTQYFGPGTRLTVL.

This clone showed up just once. The rearrangement joins TRBV11-2 to TRBJ2-7, with D possibly matching TRBD2 (6 bases). V was trimmed by 8 bases and J by 3 bases, leaving 17 bases between them. The CDR3 totals 14 residues. CDR1 and CDR2 from the germline V gene are SGHAT and FQNNGV. This CDR3 is CASARIADLYEQYF. For the CDR3, the DNA is TGTGCCAGCGCTCGGATAGCGGACCTCTACGAGCAGTACTTC.

Of note for this clone: This CDR3 is also generated by other DNA sequences in the sample. The chain has TRBV2 and TRBJ2-7; D gene ambiguous. This CDR3 has 11 amino acids. The germline V and J ends were trimmed by 5 bases and 1 base, with 3 bases remaining between them. CDR1 is SNHLY, CDR2 FYNNEI, per germline. CDR3 loop: CASSKSYEQYF. The CDR3 nucleotides are TGTGCCAGCAGTAAGTCCTACGAGCAGTACTTC.

V and J are TRBV6-5 and TRBJ1-1, with TRBD1 as a possible D gene (5 bases). Per germline, CDR1 MNHEY and CDR2 SVGAGI. With 0 bases removed from V and 9 bases from J, the gap between germline ends came to 11 bases. The CDR3 contains 13 residues. The CDR3 sequence: CASSYSTGGKAFF. The CDR3, as DNA: TGTGCCAGCAGTTACTCGACGGGGGGTAAAGCTTTCTTT.

This chain connects TRBV5-4 to TRBJ1-6; TRBD1 matches at 10 bases. The CDR3 contains 17 residues. The J segment lost 0 bases and the V segment lost 4 bases, leaving 4 bases of the junction unmatched. The germline V gene encodes CDR1 SGHNT and CDR2 YYREEE (reference sequence). CDR3 in DNA: TGTGCCAGCAGCCCGGGACAGGGGAGCTCCTATAATTCACCCCTCCACTTT. Protein: CASSPGQGSSYNSPLHF. The full variable domain, with the rest looked up from reference TRBV5-4 and TRBJ1-6, is ETGVTQSPTHLIKTRGQQVTLRCSSQSGHNTVSWYQQALGQGPQFIFQYYREEENGRGNFPPRFSGLQFPNYSSELNVNALELDDSALYLCASSPGQGSSYNSPLHFGNGTRLTVT.

The genes are TRBV4-1 and TRBJ1-5; 8 nucleotides match TRBD1. The CDR3 runs 16 residues. With V trimmed by 5 bases and J by 6 bases, 12 bases remained unmatched. CDR1 is MGHRA and CDR2 is YSYEKL in the germline V gene. The CDR3 reads CASSVETGVLGQPQHF. CDR3 DNA sequence: TGCGCCAGCAGCGTCGAGACAGGGGTTTTGGGTCAGCCCCAGCATTTT.

This chain connects TRBV28 to TRBJ1-2; D gene uncertain. Germline loops: CDR1 MDHEN, CDR2 SYDVKM. There are 14 residues in the CDR3. Between the trimmed V and J ends, which lost 3 bases and 4 bases, there was a span of 12 bases. CDR3: CASSFNWAAYGYTF. The DNA for the CDR3 is TGTGCCAGCAGTTTTAATTGGGCAGCCTATGGCTACACCTTC.

The chain combines TRBV11-2 with TRBJ2-7, with 7 bases that match TRBD1. CDR1 SGHAT and CDR2 FQNNGV come from the germline V gene. V shed 4 bases, J shed 6 bases, and the junction held 3 bases outside the gene matches. There are 12 residues in the CDR3. CDR3 sequence (DNA): TGTGCCAGCAGCTCGACAGGGTTCGAGCAGTACTTC. This translates into CASSSTGFEQYF.

Comment on this clone: Other nucleotide sequences in the sample specify the same CDR3. This sequence joins TRBV5-4 and TRBJ2-3; D unclear. This CDR3 is built from 12 residues. Trimming left V 4 bases short and J 2 bases short, with 5 bases between. From germline, CDR1 is SGHNT and CDR2 YYREEE (reference sequence). CDR3 coding DNA: TGTGCCAGCAGCCCGAACACAGATACGCAGTATTTT. Translation gives CASSPNTDTQYF.

This chain links TRBV30 with TRBJ2-2; D is undetermined. Germline-derived CDR1 and CDR2 are GTSNPN and SVGIG (reference sequence). The CDR3 sequence is 13 residues long. Trimming removed 2 bases at V and 2 bases at J, with 6 bases between. The CDR3 here is CAWSHTNTGELFF. CDR3 sequence (DNA): TGTGCCTGGAGTCACACAAACACCGGGGAGCTGTTTTTT. Drawing the rest from reference TRBV30 and TRBJ2-2, the complete variable domain is SQTIHQWPATLVQPVGSPLSLECTVEGTSNPNLYWYRQAAGRGLQLLFYSVGIGQISSEVPQNLSASRPQDRQFILSSKKLLLSDSGFYLCAWSHTNTGELFFGEGSRLTVL.

The chain uses TRBV9 and TRBJ2-5; D unresolved. The germline V gene encodes CDR1 SGDLS and CDR2 YYNGEE. The CDR3 loop spans 14 amino acids. Trimming cost V 3 bases and J 2 bases, with 11 bases left between them. The chain's CDR3 is CASSDDGPQETQYF. The DNA for the CDR3 is TGTGCCAGCAGCGATGACGGACCTCAAGAGACCCAGTACTTC.

CDR3 nucleotide sequence: TGTGCCAGCAGTTACAACCCATCGGGGTCTGGAAACACCATATATTTT. It translates to CASSYNPSGSGNTIYF. The chain links TRBV6-5 to TRBJ1-3, with D unresolved. V lost 2 bases and J 1 base, leaving 12 bases between the germline ends. The CDR3 consists of 16 residues. Germline CDR1 reads MNHEY; CDR2 reads SVGAGI.

The rearrangement links TRBV4-3 to TRBJ1-1, with a tentative D call TRBD1 (5 bases). Deletions cut 1 base from V and 4 bases from J, with 7 bases between. The CDR3 has 13 amino acids. Germline V gene sequence: CDR1 LGHNA, CDR2 YSLEER. CDR3 region: CASSQVGGTEAFF. The DNA for the CDR3 is TGCGCCAGCAGCCAAGTTGGGGGCACTGAAGCTTTCTTT.

This chain connects TRBV5-6 to TRBJ2-1; D gene uncertain. CDR1 and CDR2 from the germline V gene are SGHDT and YYEEEE. With 0 bases removed from V and 3 bases from J, the gap between germline ends came to 7 bases. This CDR3 has 14 residues. The CDR3 here is CASSLDGYYNEQFF. The CDR3 bases are TGTGCCAGCAGCTTGGATGGGTACTACAATGAGCAGTTCTTC.

The CDR3 region has the DNA TGTGCCAGCAGTCCCGGACAGTTCTCCTATGGCTACACCTTC. This translates into CASSPGQFSYGYTF. This chain links TRBV6-5 with TRBJ1-2; D perhaps matches TRBD1 (6 bases). The V end was cut by 5 bases, the J end by 4 bases, with 14 bases between. Germline-derived CDR1 and CDR2 are MNHEY and SVGAGI. The CDR3 covers 14 residues.

The chain recombines TRBV4-1 with TRBJ1-1; no clear D. V lost 3 bases, J lost 6 bases, and 14 bases lay in between. Germline loops: CDR1 MGHRA, CDR2 YSYEKL. The CDR3 runs 14 residues. The CDR3 DNA reads TGCGCCAGCAGCCAGCTTTGGTCGGACGCTGAAGCTTTCTTT. This encodes CASSQLWSDAEAFF.

The rearrangement joins TRBV30 to TRBJ2-7; possibly TRBD2 for D (6 bases). The V and J ends lost 2 bases and 3 bases respectively, with 11 bases between them. This CDR3 is built from 13 residues. CDR1 GTSNPN and CDR2 SVGIG come from the germline V gene (reference sequence). The CDR3 reads CAWSPMEGYEQYF. CDR3 sequence (DNA): TGTGCCTGGAGTCCGATGGAGGGCTACGAGCAGTACTTC.

The rearrangement joins TRBV28 to TRBJ1-2; D call uncertain. CDR3 length: 13 amino acids. V shed 2 bases and J shed 2 bases, with 6 bases lying between them. The germline gives CDR1 MDHEN, CDR2 SYDVKM. The CDR3 coding sequence is TGTGCCAGCAGTTTAACTCTCAACTATGGCTACACCTTC. Amino acids: CASSLTLNYGYTF.

The gene calls are TRBV19 and TRBJ2-2; 9 nucleotides align to TRBD2. The CDR3 length is 16 residues. Germline V gene data show CDR1 as LNHDA and CDR2 as SQIVND (reference sequence). With V trimmed by 3 bases and J by 6 bases, 8 bases remained unmatched. CDR3 loop: CASSMVSGRGPGELFF. For the CDR3, the DNA is TGTGCCAGTAGTATGGTTAGCGGGAGAGGGCCCGGGGAGCTGTTTTTT.

The V and J genes are TRBV5-1 and TRBJ2-3, with unresolved D. The germline V gene has CDR1 SGHRS and CDR2 YFSETQ. Trimming removed 0 bases from V and 0 bases from J, with 5 bases in between. The CDR3 is 14 amino acids. The CDR3 here is CASSLDASTDTQYF. The CDR3 DNA reads TGCGCCAGCAGCTTGGATGCGAGCACAGATACGCAGTATTTT.

The chain is built from TRBV7-2 and TRBJ1-1, with TRBD1 matching 7 bases. Germline V lookup: CDR1 SGHTA, CDR2 FQGNSA. The CDR3 runs to 14 residues. J was trimmed by 3 bases and V by 5 bases; bases with no gene match: 6. CDR3 DNA: TGTGCCAGCAGCGACAGACAGGGTTACACTGAAGCTTTCTTT. This encodes CASSDRQGYTEAFF.

This clone is a singleton in its sample. The rearrangement links TRBV4-1 to TRBJ2-7; D is possibly TRBD1 (6 bases). Germline V gene data show CDR1 as MGHRA and CDR2 as YSYEKL. The CDR3 runs 15 residues. V was shortened by 3 bases and J by 3 bases, with 15 bases between the two germline ends. CDR3 in amino acids: CASSHPGAGNYEQYF. The CDR3 DNA sequence: TGCGCCAGCAGCCACCCAGGGGCCGGTAACTACGAGCAGTACTTC.

The chain combines TRBV9 with TRBJ2-3; no clear D. V was cut by 6 bases and J by 0 bases, with 17 bases left in between. CDR3 length: 16 residues. CDR1 is SGDLS, CDR2 YYNGEE, per germline. The CDR3 DNA follows: TGTGCCAGCACCCAACGACTTGGCACTAGCACAGATACGCAGTATTTT. It translates to CASTQRLGTSTDTQYF. Supplemented by reference TRBV9 and TRBJ2-3, the full variable domain reads DSGVTQTPKHLITATGQRVTLRCSPRSGDLSVYWYQQSLDQGLQFLIQYYNGEERAKGNILERFSAQQFPDLHSELNLSSLELGDSALYFCASTQRLGTSTDTQYFGPGTRLTVL.

This chain uses TRBV2 with TRBJ2-2, with D perhaps matching TRBD1 (6 bases). Germline CDR1 and CDR2: SNHLY and FYNNEI. The V end lost 6 bases, the J end lost 4 bases, and 12 bases lay between the germline ends. The length of the CDR3 is 14 residues. CDR3 sequence: CASRSRTATGELFF. In nucleotides, the CDR3 is TGTGCCAGCAGATCCAGGACAGCCACCGGGGAGCTGTTTTTT.

This clone showed up just once. The CDR3 region has the DNA TGCGCCAGCAGCTTGCTAGGACAGCTTTTCACAGATACGCAGTATTTT. Translating it yields CASSLLGQLFTDTQYF. V and J are TRBV5-1 and TRBJ2-3, with D perhaps matching TRBD1 (6 bases). The CDR3 has 16 amino acids. V shed 1 base and J shed 2 bases, with 14 bases lying between them. Germline-derived CDR1 and CDR2 are SGHRS and YFSETQ.

The chain is built from TRBV5-1 and TRBJ2-7; D may be TRBD2 (5 bases). This CDR3 comprises 11 residues. V was shortened by 2 bases and J by 11 bases, with 11 bases between the two germline ends. CDR1 SGHRS and CDR2 YFSETQ come from the germline V gene. CDR3 in DNA: TGCGCCAGCAGCTTTAACGGGGAAGAGTACTTC. This gives the protein CASSFNGEEYF.

The chain recombines TRBV19 with TRBJ1-5; D might be TRBD1 (6 bases). V shed 10 bases and J shed 0 bases, with 7 bases lying between them. Germline CDR1 is LNHDA and CDR2 is SQIVND (reference sequence). The CDR3 has 12 residues. CDR3 amino acids: CAIGGSNQPQHF. The CDR3 DNA reads TGTGCCATAGGGGGTAGCAATCAGCCCCAGCATTTT.